This T cell receptor beta chain derives from a study of cytomegalovirus exposure and HLA in healthy donors. Study as a whole: The 100 million to 140 million unique TCR beta sequences, from about 190 million T cells, were found by an earlier analysis.

With respect to this clone: Its cognate antigen is unknown.

The ends lost 4 bases at V and 7 bases at J; junction bases unmatched: 10. CDR3 length: 14 amino acids. Germline V CDR1 and CDR2: SQVTM, ANQGSEA. Findings and limits, study-wide: V- and J-gene trimming of TCR beta was linked (in a later analysis) to a missense DCLRE1C variant.

The donors (healthy individuals) were bone marrow donors. The primer mix had 60 Vbeta and 13 Jbeta primers. TCRdb keeps only in-frame clones here, not all; method: immunoSEQ multiplex PCR. Of 150,000 to 200,000 clones detected, 77% appear once; the ten largest clones hold around 1.3%. This chain joins TRBV29-1 and TRBJ1-2, with 9 positions matching TRBD1. The sample comprised PBMCs. The receptor was derived from a young woman in good health and CMV-seronegative. The CDR3 coding sequence is TGCAGCGTTGTCCCGGGACAGGGAGAAGCTGGCTACACCTTC. Translating it yields CSVVPGQGEAGYTF.